This passage covers 9 T cell receptor beta chains from one sample sequenced in a study of control samples from healthy donors and cancer patients. TCRdb keeps only in-frame clones here, not all; method: immunoSEQ multiplex PCR. The sample contains 85,000 to 90,000 clones, 85% to 90% of which appear only once. The specimen sequenced was PBMCs. The receptors originated from a woman aged 45-65 years with colorectal cancer.

The chain couples TRBV19 to TRBJ2-5, with a weak D call TRBD2 (5 bases). Germline V gene data show CDR1 as LNHDA and CDR2 as SQIVND (reference sequence). This CDR3 contains 13 residues. The V and J ends lost 2 bases and 3 bases respectively, with 7 bases between them. The CDR3 loop is CASSINGEETQYF. The CDR3 coding sequence is TGTGCCAGTAGTATAAACGGGGAAGAGACCCAGTACTTC. Drawing the rest from reference TRBV19 and TRBJ2-5, the complete variable domain is DGGITQSPKYLFRKEGQNVTLSCEQNLNHDAMYWYRQDPGQGLRLIYYSQIVNDFQKGDIAEGYSVSREKKESFPLTVTSAQKNPTAFYLCASSINGEETQYFGPGTRLLVL.

The V gene is TRBV6-6, the J gene TRBJ1-3; 7 bases agree with TRBD1. CDR1 and CDR2 from the germline V gene are MNHNY and SVGAGI (reference sequence). V shed 7 bases and J 3 bases; nucleotides not matched to a gene: 9. The CDR3 extends over 15 amino acids. DNA for the CDR3: TGTGCCAGCACCGATCAACAGGGGAGTGGAAACACCATATATTTT. Protein: CASTDQQGSGNTIYF.

CDR3 bases: TGCGCCAGCAGCATCAACCGGTTAAACACTGAAGCTTTCTTT. Translation: CASSINRLNTEAFF. J is TRBJ1-1 and V is TRBV10-1; the D is unclear. Trimming removed 6 bases at V and 2 bases at J, with 13 bases between. This CDR3 is 14 amino acids long. Germline CDR1 and CDR2: WNHNN and SYGVQD (reference sequence).

The chain joins TRBV7-2 to TRBJ2-3; 11 nucleotides align to TRBD2. Germline lookup yields CDR1 SGHTA and CDR2 FQGNSA. This CDR3 has 15 residues. The ends lost 1 base at V and 6 bases at J; junction bases unmatched: 3. Written as DNA, the CDR3 is TGTGCCAGCAGCTTAGAACTAGCGGGGGCGGATACGCAGTATTTT. Translating gives CASSLELAGADTQYF.

The V and J genes are TRBV18 and TRBJ1-5, with 7 bases aligning to TRBD1. Germline CDR1 is KGHSH and CDR2 is LQKENI. The V segment lost 4 bases and the J segment 5 bases; nucleotides outside the gene matches: 8. The CDR3 contains 15 residues. CDR3: CASSRDSSLYQPQHF. The CDR3 DNA follows: TGTGCCAGCTCACGGGACAGTTCCCTATATCAGCCCCAGCATTTT. Combining the CDR3 with reference TRBV18 and TRBJ1-5 gives the whole variable domain NAGVMQNPRHLVRRRGQEARLRCSPMKGHSHVYWYRQLPEEGLKFMVYLQKENIIDESGMPKERFSAEFPKEGPSILRIQQVVRGDSAAYFCASSRDSSLYQPQHFGDGTRLSIL.

This clone was seen a single time. The rearrangement uses TRBV2 and TRBJ1-4; 7 nucleotides line up with TRBD1. V dropped 4 bases and J dropped 0; count of bases not matched to a gene: 8. CDR1 and CDR2 (germline): SNHLY, FYNNEI. This CDR3 comprises 17 residues. The CDR3 bases are TGTGCCAGCAGTGTGACAGGGAGGCCCGCAACTAATGAAAAACTGTTTTTT. Amino acid sequence: CASSVTGRPATNEKLFF.

V and J are TRBV19 and TRBJ1-1; D possibly corresponds to TRBD1 (5 bases). Trimming took 3 bases from V and 2 from J, leaving 13 bases between them. CDR1 LNHDA and CDR2 SQIVND come from the germline V gene (reference sequence). This CDR3 is built from 15 residues. The CDR3 nucleotides are TGTGCCAGTAGTATGGGGGTATTAGGAAACACTGAAGCTTTCTTT. This sequence encodes CASSMGVLGNTEAFF. Drawing the rest from reference TRBV19 and TRBJ1-1, the complete variable domain is DGGITQSPKYLFRKEGQNVTLSCEQNLNHDAMYWYRQDPGQGLRLIYYSQIVNDFQKGDIAEGYSVSREKKESFPLTVTSAQKNPTAFYLCASSMGVLGNTEAFFGQGTRLTVV.

The rearrangement uses TRBV7-3 and TRBJ2-3; 10 nucleotides agree with TRBD2. The junction had 4 bases not matched to a gene; V was cut back by 5 bases and J by 5 bases. This CDR3 has 14 amino acids. The germline CDR1 and CDR2 sequences are SGHTA and FQGTGA. The CDR3, as DNA: TGTGCCAGCAGCAAGCGGGGGGGCGAAGATACGCAGTATTTT. Amino acid sequence: CASSKRGGEDTQYF.

The chain recombines TRBV3-1 (or the pseudogene TRBV3-2) with TRBJ1-3; 11 positions match TRBD1. The CDR3 extends over 19 amino acids. CDR1 is LGHDT, CDR2 YNNKEL, per germline (reference sequence). V was clipped by 3 bases and J by 0 bases; unmatched bases: 10. The CDR3 sequence: CASSHWGQGVRSSGNTIYF. CDR3 sequence (DNA): TGTGCCAGCAGCCACTGGGGACAGGGGGTCAGAAGCTCTGGAAACACCATATATTTT.